The 20 T cell receptor beta chains below were found in one sample sequenced in a study of shared clonotypes between healthy human individuals. Profiling relied on immunoSEQ multiplex PCR, and the TCRdb table lists in-frame clones only, not all of them. This sample has about 2.3 million clones, with 92% found just once. What was sequenced was naive CD4+ T cells from PBMCs. Subset specified: CD45RA+ positively selected. The receptors were gathered from a man younger than 35 in good health. Some clones in this sample may be carry-over from other donors' samples.

This clone turned up a few times. The V and J genes are TRBV19 and TRBJ1-1; D uncertain. Germline CDR1 reads LNHDA; CDR2 reads SQIVND (reference sequence). The CDR3 is 14 residues long. The germline V and J ends were trimmed by 6 bases and 1 base, with 12 bases remaining between them. In DNA form, the CDR3 reads TGTGCCAGTAGGGAAGGTCGGTGGAACACTGAAGCTTTCTTT. It translates to CASREGRWNTEAFF.

The count of this clone is one. The chain employs TRBV6-1 and TRBJ2-5; the D is unclear. The CDR3 runs 16 residues. V lost 1 base and J 1 base, leaving 13 bases between the germline ends. The germline V gene encodes CDR1 MNHNS and CDR2 SASEGT. CDR3 bases: TGTGCCAGCAGTGAAGGACCAGTCCTAGGCCAAGAGACCCAGTACTTC. Its protein product is CASSEGPVLGQETQYF.

The chain recombines TRBV29-1 with TRBJ2-1, with D possibly being TRBD2 (5 bases). This CDR3 contains 14 residues. The V and J ends lost 3 bases and 0 bases respectively, with 9 bases between them. Germline V gene lookup returns CDR1 SQVTM and CDR2 ANQGSEA. The CDR3 sequence is CSVDPAASYNEQFF. The CDR3 nucleotides are TGCAGCGTTGACCCAGCGGCCTCCTACAATGAGCAGTTCTTC.

The rearrangement links TRBV5-4 to TRBJ1-5; perhaps TRBD1 as D (6 bases). Deletions cut 1 base from V and 2 bases from J, with 16 bases between. Germline values: CDR1 SGHNT, CDR2 YYREEE (reference sequence). The CDR3 totals 17 residues. This chain's CDR3 is CASSLQDSPLGNQPQHF. CDR3 coding DNA: TGTGCCAGCAGCTTGCAGGACAGCCCACTAGGCAATCAGCCCCAGCATTTT.

The chain has TRBV7-6 and TRBJ2-5; D remains ambiguous. The CDR3 runs 13 residues. The germline V gene encodes CDR1 SGHVS and CDR2 FNYEAQ. V dropped 3 bases and J dropped 5 bases, with 10 bases sitting between them. The CDR3 loop is CASSFSRQETQYF. The CDR3 DNA reads TGTGCCAGCAGCTTTTCTCGTCAGGAGACCCAGTACTTC.

The V call is TRBV28, the J call TRBJ2-7; D uncertain. Germline V CDR1 and CDR2: MDHEN, SYDVKM. There are 15 residues in the CDR3. Trimming pared 5 bases from V and 2 bases from J, leaving 16 bases between. The CDR3 bases are TGTGCCAGCAGTAATAGGTGGACGGAACCCTACGAGCAGTACTTC. As protein: CASSNRWTEPYEQYF.

A remark on this clone: Other DNA variants within this sample encode the same CDR3. The chain has TRBV9 and TRBJ2-3, with D maybe TRBD2 (6 bases). This CDR3 has 14 amino acids. Germline V gives CDR1 SGDLS, CDR2 YYNGEE. Between the trimmed V and J ends, which lost 2 bases and 0 bases, there was a span of 7 bases. The CDR3 nucleotides read TGTGCCAGCAGCGTGGGACTTAGCACAGATACGCAGTATTTT. Protein sequence: CASSVGLSTDTQYF.

Notes on this clone: Compared with germline, one end of the junction differs, possibly owing to a read error. This chain connects TRBV6-6 to TRBJ2-1; 9 bases match TRBD2. Germline V lookup: CDR1 MNHNY, CDR2 SVGAGI (reference sequence). The CDR3 runs 16 residues. CDR3 sequence (DNA): TGTGCCAGCAGTTACTCGGGCGGGAGGGCCTATAATGAGCAGTTCTTC. Its translation: CASSYSGGRAYNEQFF.

The CDR3 sequence is CASSFKLFQETQYF. For the CDR3, the DNA is TGTGCCAGTAGTTTCAAGCTGTTCCAAGAGACCCAGTACTTC. V and J are TRBV19 and TRBJ2-5; the D is unclear. Germline loops: CDR1 LNHDA, CDR2 SQIVND (reference sequence). The CDR3 runs 14 residues. V was trimmed by 5 bases and J by 1 base, leaving 11 bases between them.

The chain has TRBV19 and TRBJ1-2, with D uncertain. Germline CDR1 and CDR2: LNHDA and SQIVND (reference sequence). The CDR3 has 12 amino acids. V was pared by 7 bases and J by 7 bases, with 13 bases between. The CDR3: CASTFGGAGYTF. Written as DNA, the CDR3 is TGTGCCAGTACATTCGGCGGAGCTGGCTACACCTTC.

Points on this clone: Other DNA sequences in the sample encode the same CDR3. The V gene is TRBV7-2, the J gene TRBJ2-7, with TRBD1 as a possible D gene (5 bases). Germline V gives CDR1 SGHTA, CDR2 FQGNSA. The CDR3 contains 14 residues. V lost 6 bases to trimming and J lost 2 bases, with 14 bases between them. CDR3 region: CASSLLLQAYEQYF. The CDR3 DNA is TGTGCCAGCAGTTTGTTGTTACAGGCCTACGAGCAGTACTTC.

The CDR3 is CASALLGETQYF. In DNA, the CDR3 is TGCGCCAGCGCACTCCTCGGGGAGACCCAGTACTTC. The chain carries TRBV5-1 and TRBJ2-5; D is unclear. Germline assignment: CDR1 SGHRS and CDR2 YFSETQ. Trimming pared 7 bases from V and 5 bases from J, leaving 12 bases between. CDR3 length: 12 residues.

V gene TRBV4-2 combines with J gene TRBJ2-1, with TRBD2 identical over 13 bases. The CDR3 totals 15 residues. Per the germline V gene, CDR1 is LGHNA and CDR2 is YNFKEQ. With 5 bases clipped from V and 4 bases from J, the junction kept 2 bases outside the gene matches. CDR3 loop: CASSEGLAGYNEQFF. The CDR3 DNA sequence: TGTGCCAGCAGCGAGGGACTAGCGGGATACAATGAGCAGTTCTTC.

This chain uses TRBV7-2 with TRBJ2-2, with D unclear. Germline V gene data show CDR1 as SGHTA and CDR2 as FQGNSA. The V end was cut by 0 bases, the J end by 6 bases, with 8 bases between. This CDR3 is built from 14 residues. The CDR3 bases are TGTGCCAGCAGCTTAGCCCGGGTCTCCGGGGAGCTGTTTTTT. It specifies CASSLARVSGELFF.

The CDR3 region is CASSTFGSDTQYF. The CDR3 nucleotides are TGTGCCAGCAGCACATTTGGATCAGATACGCAGTATTTT. The chain has TRBV7-7 and TRBJ2-3; the D is unclear. The ends were cut back, 5 bases at V and 4 bases at J, with 10 bases in the middle. The CDR3 covers 13 residues. Per germline, CDR1 SSHAT and CDR2 FNYEAQ (reference sequence).

Comment on this clone: This same CDR3 is encoded by further DNA sequences in the sample. This chain connects TRBV5-1 to TRBJ2-5, with D perhaps matching TRBD2 (5 bases). V was shortened by 2 bases and J by 5 bases, with 13 bases between the two germline ends. The CDR3 runs 14 residues. Per the germline V gene, CDR1 is SGHRS and CDR2 is YFSETQ. The CDR3: CASSLSGSGETQYF. In nucleotides, the CDR3 is TGCGCCAGCAGCTTATCGGGGTCCGGGGAGACCCAGTACTTC.

The chain employs TRBV11-2 and TRBJ2-5, with TRBD2 as a possible D gene (6 bases). With the DNA end fitting TRBJ2-7 better, the J assignment may be wrong. The length of the CDR3 is 15 residues. Germline loops: CDR1 SGHAT, CDR2 FQNNGV. CDR3 protein: CASSRAGSGAYEQYF. In DNA, the CDR3 is TGTGCCAGCAGCCGGGCAGGGTCGGGGGCCTACGAGCAGTACTTC.

The chain employs TRBV12-2 and TRBJ2-7; TRBD1, the table's D call, lacks a check against the DNA. TRBV12-2 counts as a pseudogene. This CDR3 is built from 15 residues. The DNA for the CDR3 is TGTGCAAGTCGCTCTCTGCCAGGGGTCGTCTACGAGCAGTACTTC. Translated: CASRSLPGVVYEQYF.

This clone appeared a single time. The chain joins TRBV18 to TRBJ2-1, with a weak D call TRBD1 (5 bases). The germline gives CDR1 KGHSH, CDR2 LQKENI. The CDR3 contains 14 residues. Deletions cut 2 bases from V and 3 bases from J, with 8 bases between. In DNA form, the CDR3 reads TGTGCCAGCTCACCATTCGACAGCTACAATGAGCAGTTCTTC. As protein: CASSPFDSYNEQFF.

This CDR3 is CASSGGFQPQHF. Here the CDR3 DNA reads TGTGCCAGCAGCGGAGGGTTTCAGCCCCAGCATTTT. This chain joins TRBV5-8 and TRBJ1-5; D uncertain. The germline V gene has CDR1 SGHTS and CDR2 YDEGEE. Between the trimmed V and J ends, which lost 4 bases and 6 bases, there was a span of 8 bases. CDR3 length: 12 amino acids. Supplemented by reference TRBV5-8 and TRBJ1-5, the full variable domain reads EAGVTQSPTHLIKTRGQQATLRCSPISGHTSVYWYQQALGLGLQFLLWYDEGEERNRGNFPPRFSGRQFPNYSSELNVNALELEDSALYLCASSGGFQPQHFGDGTRLSIL.